The rows below give T cell receptor beta chains drawn from one sample of a study of T-cell memory formation after mild COVID-19. Each CDR3 protein is one row after TCRdb ran MiXCR on the 5' RACE reads. The repertoire has roughly 300,000 distinct CDR3 sequences, around 8% of them found once; the top ten carry roughly 22%. The sequencing input was PBMCs or a T cell subset sorted from them (not recorded which). All receptors come from a man between 18 and 29 years old who had mild COVID-19 (a few samples of this study predate the infection). Cell type and time point are not known. The conserved cysteine and the conserved F or W are not part of the CDR3 here.

TRBJ2-3	TRBV5-5	ASSSLNGVTSTDTQY
TRBJ2-5	TRBV5-1	ASSLLLAGQETQY
TRBJ1-4	TRBV29-1	SVYRGGLGKLF
TRBJ2-7	TRBV5-1	ASSLGDANFYEQY
TRBJ1-4	TRBV14	ASSPRGIFGRGKLF
TRBJ1-6	TRBV5-1	ASSLGQGMNSPLH
TRBJ2-5	TRBV7-9	ASSSKGLLKETQY
TRBJ1-1	TRBV5-1	ASSTWTARNTEAF
TRBJ2-7	TRBV29-1	SGDFGYEQY
TRBJ2-3	TRBV5-6	ASSSLTLASTDTQY
TRBJ2-1	TRBV9	ASSVESATYNEQF
TRBJ1-1	TRBV5-1	ASSFRGGGGWMNTEAF
TRBJ1-2	TRBV25-1	ASSPGRAGYT
TRBJ1-1	TRBV24-1	ATSDWDRGFPEAF
TRBJ2-3	TRBV28	ASSFPTGRGTPDTQY
TRBJ1-2	TRBV2	ASMTGGDDYGYT
TRBJ1-1	TRBV5-5	ASSFLTLNTEAF
TRBJ2-2	TRBV4-2	ASSQSGSGELF
TRBJ2-3	TRBV6-5	ASSRVGRGADTQY
TRBJ2-3	TRBV7-3	ASGPGTDTQY
TRBJ1-4	TRBV12-3/TRBV12-4	ASSWQGEKLF
TRBJ2-3	TRBV5-6	ASSLQARGGNTQY
TRBJ2-3	TRBV13	ASSPATGAEADTQY
TRBJ2-2	TRBV5-1	ASSTVGLLAGATGELF
TRBJ2-5	TRBV7-2	ASRPIGLAGGTQY
TRBJ1-6	TRBV5-6	ASTVWNSPLH
TRBJ2-5	TRBV12-3/TRBV12-4	ASSRDRGTQY
TRBJ1-2	TRBV12-3/TRBV12-4	ASSLQGRSYGYT
TRBJ2-7	TRBV6-1	ASSDGYRPGQGNEQY
TRBJ1-5	TRBV5-5	ASRTGYNQPQH
TRBJ1-5	TRBV7-9	ASSLGLDQPQH
TRBJ2-1	TRBV7-8	ASSSGRGEQF
TRBJ2-5	TRBV25-1	ASSEFVGAGEETQY
TRBJ1-3	TRBV7-2	ASSSSAGGSGNTIY
TRBJ2-1	TRBV7-2	ASSPRLAGSYEQF
TRBJ2-2	TRBV12-3/TRBV12-4	ASTLGLAFGELF
TRBJ1-1	TRBV6-5	ASSYRPETEAF
TRBJ2-1	TRBV7-3	ASSFGHYNEQF
TRBJ2-7	TRBV5-1	ASSRSATGTYEQY
TRBJ2-5	TRBV5-5	ASSLGIEETQY
TRBJ1-2	TRBV7-3	ASSLTGVSIRDYGYT
TRBJ1-4	TRBV4-3	ASSQDYFEGGEYEKLF
TRBJ1-2	TRBV2	ASRLDRLANYGYT
TRBJ2-1	TRBV3-1	ASRDSSYNEQF
TRBJ2-3	TRBV27	ASSGPVWGTSDTQY
TRBJ2-5	TRBV4-1	ASSQLAGARGTQY
TRBJ2-5	TRBV7-9	ASSFLTDREQETQY
TRBJ2-7	TRBV10-1	ASAWDRNYEQY
TRBJ1-2	TRBV5-1	ASFLGPTNYGYT
TRBJ1-1	TRBV19	ASKGPLNTEAF
TRBJ2-5	TRBV4-1	ASSQRGRGVQETQY
TRBJ2-5	TRBV11-2	ASSPVGTGRETQY
TRBJ2-5	TRBV24-1	ATSDAPPTGDQETQY
TRBJ1-1	TRBV14	ASSQRFTEAF
TRBJ1-5	TRBV6-5	ASSRWQGVDQPQH